This T cell receptor (beta chain) appears in the sequencing data of a study of T cell responses to AZD1222 COVID-19 vaccine. Regarding the study as a whole: Researchers report vaccine-associated CD4 TCRs spanning spike, with dominance at 160-218 and 743-854. Clonal diversity was possibly underestimated; the donors were predominantly white British and more often female.

V gave up 4 bases and J gave up 5 bases; unmatched junction bases: 11. CDR1 is SGDLS and CDR2 is YYNGEE in the germline V gene. This CDR3 is built from 16 residues. Measured with immunoSEQ multiplex PCR; TCRdb has only the in-frame clones, and not every one. The sample holds 180,000 or so clones, more than 70% seen once. On this clone itself: Its cognate antigen is unknown.

Pooling was applied to second doses at about 4 or about 12 weeks. The chain has TRBV9 and TRBJ1-1, with 10 bases matching TRBD1. This clonotype was sampled from an adult who received the AZD1222 COVID-19 vaccine. The material was peripheral blood, obtained 28 days after the second AZD1222 dose. The CDR3 is CASSPRVGTGETEAFF. CDR3 DNA sequence: TGTGCCAGCAGCCCCCGGGTCGGGACAGGGGAAACTGAAGCTTTCTTT.